This T cell receptor beta chain was captured in a study of blood T cell repertoires in COVID-19. Study context: Samples of COVID-19 (acute and convalescent) were obtained from the United States, Italy and Spain. From T cells, B-cell-depleted T cells, or PBMCs came the material, which was cDNA or gDNA.

The CDR3 runs 13 residues. Germline V lookup: CDR1 GTSNPN, CDR2 SVGIG (reference sequence). With V trimmed by 3 bases and J by 6 bases, 7 bases remained unmatched. Original analysis: Estimated nucleated cell counts came from reference gene primer amplification. Profiled with immunoSEQ multiplex PCR; TCRdb holds only in-frame clones, not every one. Clonal size and the V and J genes are those of that table, whereas D and trimming came from the DNA. Here the sample spans about 58,000 clones, over 70% being singletons. Sequencing used peripheral blood. The rearrangement joins TRBV30 to TRBJ1-1, with 7 bases identical to TRBD1. This receptor was obtained from a human donor in a cohort sampled during active COVID-19. CDR3 nucleotides: TGTGCCTGGAGAGTACAGGGGTACTCTGAAGCTTTCTTT. As protein: CAWRVQGYSEAFF.